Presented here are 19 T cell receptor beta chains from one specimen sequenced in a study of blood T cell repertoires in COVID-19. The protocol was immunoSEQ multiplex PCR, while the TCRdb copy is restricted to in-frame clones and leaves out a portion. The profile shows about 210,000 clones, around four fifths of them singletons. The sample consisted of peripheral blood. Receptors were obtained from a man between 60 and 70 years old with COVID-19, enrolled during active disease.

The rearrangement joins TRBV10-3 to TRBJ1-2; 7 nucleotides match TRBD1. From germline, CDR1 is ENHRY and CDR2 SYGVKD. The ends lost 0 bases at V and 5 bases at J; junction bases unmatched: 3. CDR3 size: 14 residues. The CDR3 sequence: CAISESNRGYGYTF. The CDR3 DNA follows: TGTGCCATCAGTGAGTCGAACAGGGGTTATGGCTACACCTTC.

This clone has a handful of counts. This CDR3 reads CASSLLQETEAFF. The CDR3 nucleotides are TGCGCCAGCAGCCTACTGCAGGAAACTGAAGCTTTCTTT. J is TRBJ1-1 and V is TRBV5-1; D not certain. V was pared by 4 bases and J by 5 bases, with 12 bases between. The CDR3 totals 13 residues. In germline, CDR1 is SGHRS, CDR2 YFSETQ.

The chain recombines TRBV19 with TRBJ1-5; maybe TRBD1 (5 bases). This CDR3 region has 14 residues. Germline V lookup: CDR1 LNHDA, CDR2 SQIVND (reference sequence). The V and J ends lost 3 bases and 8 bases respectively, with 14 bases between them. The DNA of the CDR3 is TGTGCCAGTAGTATGACGGCCGCGGGGGAGCCCCAGCATTTT. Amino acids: CASSMTAAGEPQHF.

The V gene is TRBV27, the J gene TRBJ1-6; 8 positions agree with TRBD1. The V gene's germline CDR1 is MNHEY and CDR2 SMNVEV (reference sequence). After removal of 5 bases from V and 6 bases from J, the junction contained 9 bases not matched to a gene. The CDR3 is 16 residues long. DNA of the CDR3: TGTGCCAGCAGTCCATTCCAGGGGGCAAGTAATTCACCCCTCCACTTT. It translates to CASSPFQGASNSPLHF.

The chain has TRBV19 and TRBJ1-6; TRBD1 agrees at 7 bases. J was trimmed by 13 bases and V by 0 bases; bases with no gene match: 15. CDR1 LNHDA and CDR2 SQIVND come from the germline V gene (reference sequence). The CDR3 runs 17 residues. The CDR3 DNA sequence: TGTGCCAGTAGTATAGAGACAGGGACCAGTGCTCCGATGCCCCTCCACTTT. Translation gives CASSIETGTSAPMPLHF.

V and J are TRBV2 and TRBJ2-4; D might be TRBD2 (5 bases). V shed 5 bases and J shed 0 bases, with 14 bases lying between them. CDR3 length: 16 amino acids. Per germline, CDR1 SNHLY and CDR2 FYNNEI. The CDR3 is CASSSGLSLAKNIQYF. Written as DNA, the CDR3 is TGTGCCAGCAGTTCCGGACTTTCCCTAGCCAAAAACATTCAGTACTTC.

CDR3 sequence: CASSQDPGQMNYGYTF. Here the CDR3 DNA reads TGCGCCAGCAGCCAAGATCCGGGACAGATGAACTATGGCTACACCTTC. The V gene is TRBV4-1, the J gene TRBJ1-2; TRBD1 matches 7 bases. Looked up from germline, CDR1 is MGHRA and CDR2 is YSYEKL. The CDR3 is made up of 16 amino acids. Trimming cost V 0 bases and J 2 bases; bases outside gene matches: 6.

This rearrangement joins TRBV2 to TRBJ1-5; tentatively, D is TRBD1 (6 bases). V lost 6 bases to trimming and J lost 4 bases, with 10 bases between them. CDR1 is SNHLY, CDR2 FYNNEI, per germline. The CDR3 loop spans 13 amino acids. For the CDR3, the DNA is TGTGCCAGCAGAATGGACAGTAATCAGCCCCAGCATTTT. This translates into CASRMDSNQPQHF.

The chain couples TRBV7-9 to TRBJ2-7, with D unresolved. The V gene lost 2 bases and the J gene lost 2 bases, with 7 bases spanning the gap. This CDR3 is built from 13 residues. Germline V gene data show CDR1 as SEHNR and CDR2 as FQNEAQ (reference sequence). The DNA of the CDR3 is TGTGCCAGCAGCTTATCCGGTCCCTACGAGCAGTACTTC. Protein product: CASSLSGPYEQYF.

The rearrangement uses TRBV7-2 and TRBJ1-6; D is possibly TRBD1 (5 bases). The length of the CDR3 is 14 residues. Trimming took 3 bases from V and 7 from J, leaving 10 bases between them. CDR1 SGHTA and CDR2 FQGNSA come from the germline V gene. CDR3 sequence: CASSLGRENSPLHF. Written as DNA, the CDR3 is TGTGCCAGCAGCTTGGGGCGGGAGAATTCACCCCTCCACTTT.

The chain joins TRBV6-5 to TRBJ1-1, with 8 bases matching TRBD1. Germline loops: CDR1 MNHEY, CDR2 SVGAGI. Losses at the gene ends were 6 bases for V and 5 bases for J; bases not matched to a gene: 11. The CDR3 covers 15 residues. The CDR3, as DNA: TGTGCCAGCAGCGAGACCAGGGGGCTGGGGACTGAAGCTTTCTTT. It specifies CASSETRGLGTEAFF.

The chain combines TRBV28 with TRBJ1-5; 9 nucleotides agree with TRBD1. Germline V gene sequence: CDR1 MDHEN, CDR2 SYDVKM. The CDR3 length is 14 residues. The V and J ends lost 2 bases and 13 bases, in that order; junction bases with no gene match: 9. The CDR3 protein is CASSLRTGARLQHF. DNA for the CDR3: TGTGCCAGCAGTTTACGGACAGGGGCACGTTTACAGCATTTT.

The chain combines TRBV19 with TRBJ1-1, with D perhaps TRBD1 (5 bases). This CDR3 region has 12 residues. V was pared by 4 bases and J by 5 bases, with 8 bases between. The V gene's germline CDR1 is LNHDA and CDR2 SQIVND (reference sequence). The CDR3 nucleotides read TGTGCCAGTAGTACAGGGTGGACTGAAGCTTTCTTT. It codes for CASSTGWTEAFF.

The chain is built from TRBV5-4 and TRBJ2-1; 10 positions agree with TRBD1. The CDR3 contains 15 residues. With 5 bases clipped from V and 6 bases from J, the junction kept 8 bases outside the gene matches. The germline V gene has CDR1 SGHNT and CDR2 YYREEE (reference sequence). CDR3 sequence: CASRTPGQGPNEQFF. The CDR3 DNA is TGTGCCAGCAGAACTCCGGGACAGGGGCCCAATGAGCAGTTCTTC. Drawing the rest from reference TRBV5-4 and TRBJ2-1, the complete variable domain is ETGVTQSPTHLIKTRGQQVTLRCSSQSGHNTVSWYQQALGQGPQFIFQYYREEENGRGNFPPRFSGLQFPNYSSELNVNALELDDSALYLCASRTPGQGPNEQFFGPGTRLTVL.

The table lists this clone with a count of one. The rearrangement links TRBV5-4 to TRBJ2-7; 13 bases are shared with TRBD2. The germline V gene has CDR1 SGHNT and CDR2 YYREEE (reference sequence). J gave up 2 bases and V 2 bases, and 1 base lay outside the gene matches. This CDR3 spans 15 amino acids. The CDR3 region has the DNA TGTGCCAGCAGCTTCGGGACTAGCGGGACCTACGAGCAGTACTTC. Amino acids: CASSFGTSGTYEQYF.

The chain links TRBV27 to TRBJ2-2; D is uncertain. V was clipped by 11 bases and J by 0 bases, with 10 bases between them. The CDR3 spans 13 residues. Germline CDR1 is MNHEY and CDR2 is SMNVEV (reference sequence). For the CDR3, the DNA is TGTGCCCCCCCAGTCGCGAACACCGGGGAGCTGTTTTTT. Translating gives CAPPVANTGELFF.

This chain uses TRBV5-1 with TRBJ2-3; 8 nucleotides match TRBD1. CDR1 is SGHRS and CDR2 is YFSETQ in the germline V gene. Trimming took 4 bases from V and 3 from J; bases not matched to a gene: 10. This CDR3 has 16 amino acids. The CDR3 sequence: CASSLSRQGPTDTQYF. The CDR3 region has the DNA TGCGCCAGCAGCCTCTCGAGACAGGGGCCGACAGATACGCAGTATTTT.

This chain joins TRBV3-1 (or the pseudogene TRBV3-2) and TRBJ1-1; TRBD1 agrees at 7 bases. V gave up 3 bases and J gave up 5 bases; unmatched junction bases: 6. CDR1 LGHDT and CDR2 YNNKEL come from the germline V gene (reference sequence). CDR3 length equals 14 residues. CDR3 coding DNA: TGTGCCAGCAGCCACCTGACAGGGCGGACTGAAGCTTTCTTT. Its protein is CASSHLTGRTEAFF.

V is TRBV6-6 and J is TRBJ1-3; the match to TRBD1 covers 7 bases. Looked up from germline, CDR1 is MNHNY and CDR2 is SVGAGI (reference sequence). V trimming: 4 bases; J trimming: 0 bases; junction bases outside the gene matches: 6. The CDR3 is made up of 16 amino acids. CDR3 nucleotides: TGTGCCAGCAGTTTCGACAGGGTTCTCTCTGGAAACACCATATATTTT. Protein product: CASSFDRVLSGNTIYF.